Presented here are 14 T cell receptor beta chains from one specimen sequenced in a study of blood T cell repertoires in COVID-19. Some clones are missing from TCRdb's copy, which holds only in-frame ones; the method was immunoSEQ multiplex PCR. The table shows about 210,000 clones, with about 83% occurring only once. The specimen sequenced was peripheral blood. The receptor set was obtained from a woman between 45 and 65 years old with acute or convalescent COVID-19.

V gene TRBV10-2 combines with J gene TRBJ2-6; 10 bases are shared with TRBD1. Per germline, CDR1 WSHSY and CDR2 SAAADI. Germline trimming cut 5 bases from V and 1 base from J; bases unmatched to any gene: 14. The CDR3 loop spans 20 amino acids. The CDR3 nucleotides are TGCGCCAGCAGTTCGCTCTTTGGGACAGGGGTTTTATCTGGGGCCAACGTCCTGACTTTC. Amino acid sequence: CASSSLFGTGVLSGANVLTF.

The gene calls are TRBV10-2 and TRBJ1-4; D is undetermined. The CDR3 length is 14 residues. Per germline, CDR1 WSHSY and CDR2 SAAADI. V lost 8 bases to trimming and J lost 5 bases, with 15 bases between them. The chain's CDR3 is CASALQNVNEKLFF. The CDR3, as DNA: TGCGCCAGCGCCCTTCAGAACGTAAATGAAAAACTGTTTTTT.

This rearrangement joins TRBV21-1 to TRBJ2-1; TRBD1, the D gene given by the table, was not confirmed from the DNA. TRBV21-1 is given as a pseudogene. CDR3 length: 23 residues. The CDR3 spells CASSPFIRSSFISGTVPYNEQFF. CDR3 coding DNA: TGTGCCAGCAGCCCATTCATACGTTCGTCTTTCATTTCCGGGACAGTGCCCTACAATGAGCAGTTCTTC.

The rearrangement uses TRBV11-2 and TRBJ2-7; no clear D. Germline CDR1 SGHAT, CDR2 FQNNGV. This CDR3 region has 13 residues. Trimming cost V 0 bases and J 2 bases, with 5 bases left between them. The DNA of the CDR3 is TGTGCCAGCAGCTTAGACAGCGCCTACGAGCAGTACTTC. It yields the protein CASSLDSAYEQYF.

This rearrangement joins TRBV24-1 to TRBJ2-2; possibly TRBD2 for D (6 bases). The germline gives CDR1 KGHDR, CDR2 SFDVKD. Trimming stripped 9 bases from V and 0 bases from J, with 19 bases between. The CDR3 runs to 17 residues. This CDR3 reads CATRGDTWGTNTGELFF. The CDR3 DNA reads as TGTGCCACCCGCGGGGATACCTGGGGGACGAACACCGGGGAGCTGTTTTTT.

This chain connects TRBV10-3 to TRBJ2-3, with TRBD2 identical over 14 bases. V shed 3 bases and J 6 bases; nucleotides not matched to a gene: 8. From germline, CDR1 is ENHRY and CDR2 SYGVKD. This CDR3 has 17 amino acids. The CDR3 region has the DNA TGTGCCATCAGTGAACTCGGGACTAGCGGGAGAGGTGATACGCAGTATTTT. Protein: CAISELGTSGRGDTQYF.

The chain employs TRBV28 and TRBJ2-7; D unclear. Germline values: CDR1 MDHEN, CDR2 SYDVKM. V was cut by 2 bases and J by 3 bases, with 8 bases left in between. The CDR3 loop spans 13 amino acids. CDR3 bases: TGTGCCAGCAGTTTAATGTCAAACTACGAGCAGTACTTC. As protein: CASSLMSNYEQYF.

A few counts support this clone. The DNA for the CDR3 is TGTGCCAGTAGAGTTTTAGGTTCGGGGGGCAATCAGCCCCAGCATTTT. This sequence encodes CASRVLGSGGNQPQHF. The J gene is TRBJ1-5, the V gene TRBV19, with TRBD1 as a possible D gene (5 bases). Trimming pared 6 bases from V and 2 bases from J, leaving 17 bases between. CDR3 length: 16 amino acids. The germline CDR1 and CDR2 sequences are LNHDA and SQIVND (reference sequence).

V and J are TRBV28 and TRBJ2-7; 7 nucleotides match TRBD1. Germline V lookup: CDR1 MDHEN, CDR2 SYDVKM. The trim removed 8 bases at V and 2 bases at J, leaving 6 bases unmatched. There are 13 residues in the CDR3. The CDR3 sequence is CASRPGTAYEQYF. CDR3 nucleotides: TGTGCCAGCCGACCCGGGACAGCCTACGAGCAGTACTTC.

J is TRBJ2-7 and V is TRBV28; 8 positions match TRBD1. Germline CDR1 is MDHEN and CDR2 is SYDVKM. V dropped 6 bases and J dropped 3; count of bases not matched to a gene: 10. The CDR3 has 15 residues. DNA of the CDR3: TGTGCCAGCAGCATACGGGCAGGGGGCAACTACGAGCAGTACTTC. It codes for CASSIRAGGNYEQYF.

The chain combines TRBV10-3 with TRBJ2-1, with D possibly TRBD1 on 5 matching bases. CDR1 ENHRY and CDR2 SYGVKD come from the germline V gene. Between the trimmed V and J ends, which lost 7 bases and 5 bases, there was a span of 15 bases. This CDR3 is 14 amino acids long. In DNA, the CDR3 is TGTGCCATCAAAAACTGGGGCAGAAACAATGAGCAGTTCTTC. Encoded protein: CAIKNWGRNNEQFF.

The chain recombines TRBV28 with TRBJ1-2; no firm D call. The germline CDR1 and CDR2 sequences are MDHEN and SYDVKM. There are 14 residues in the CDR3. Trimming took off 3 bases at V and 7 bases at J, with 15 bases between the two ends. This CDR3 reads CASSFWGVERGYTF. The CDR3 DNA reads as TGTGCCAGCAGTTTTTGGGGAGTAGAGCGTGGCTACACCTTC.

The chain links TRBV4-2 to TRBJ2-7; D might be TRBD1 (6 bases). CDR1 is LGHNA, CDR2 YNFKEQ, per germline. This CDR3 is built from 14 residues. Trimming took 8 bases from V and 1 from J, leaving 15 bases between them. CDR3 DNA: TGTGCCAGCGCCCAGGGGCCCGATTCCTACGAGCAGTACTTC. It codes for CASAQGPDSYEQYF.

J is TRBJ2-1 and V is TRBV9; 12 bases are a match to TRBD2. Looked up from germline, CDR1 is SGDLS and CDR2 is YYNGEE. The CDR3 runs to 22 residues. V shed 4 bases and J 0 bases; nucleotides not matched to a gene: 20. The CDR3 coding sequence is TGTGCCAGCAGCTATCCTATGGCTAGCGGGAGGGCTCGGGAGAGCTCCTACAATGAGCAGTTCTTC. Translated, it gives CASSYPMASGRARESSYNEQFF.